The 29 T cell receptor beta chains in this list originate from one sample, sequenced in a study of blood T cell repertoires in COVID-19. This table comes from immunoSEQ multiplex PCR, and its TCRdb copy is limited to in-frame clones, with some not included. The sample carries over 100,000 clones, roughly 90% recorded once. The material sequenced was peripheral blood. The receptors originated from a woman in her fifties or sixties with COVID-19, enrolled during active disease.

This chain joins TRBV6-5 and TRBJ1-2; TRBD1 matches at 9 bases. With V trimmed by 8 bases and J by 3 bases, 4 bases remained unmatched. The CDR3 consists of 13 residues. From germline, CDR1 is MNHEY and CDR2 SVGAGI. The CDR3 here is CASGTGTYYGYTF. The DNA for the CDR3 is TGTGCCAGCGGGACAGGGACTTACTATGGCTACACCTTC.

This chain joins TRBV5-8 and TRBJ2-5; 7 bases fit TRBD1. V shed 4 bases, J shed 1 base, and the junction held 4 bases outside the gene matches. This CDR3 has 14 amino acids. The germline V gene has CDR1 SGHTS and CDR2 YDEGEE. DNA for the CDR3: TGTGCCAGCAGCCCTCGGGACAGCCAAGAGACCCAGTACTTC. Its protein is CASSPRDSQETQYF.

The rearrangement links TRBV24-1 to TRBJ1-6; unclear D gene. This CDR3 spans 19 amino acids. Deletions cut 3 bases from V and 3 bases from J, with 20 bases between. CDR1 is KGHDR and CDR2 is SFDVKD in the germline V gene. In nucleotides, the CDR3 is TGTGCCACCAGTGATATTCCGGGTACAAAGAATGGCTATAATTCACCCCTCCACTTT. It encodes CATSDIPGTKNGYNSPLHF.

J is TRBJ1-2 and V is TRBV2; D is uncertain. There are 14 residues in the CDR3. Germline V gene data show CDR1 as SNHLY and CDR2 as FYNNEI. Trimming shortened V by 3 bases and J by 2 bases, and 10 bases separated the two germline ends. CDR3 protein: CASSESIGNYGYTF. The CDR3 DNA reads TGTGCCAGCAGTGAGAGTATCGGGAACTATGGCTACACCTTC.

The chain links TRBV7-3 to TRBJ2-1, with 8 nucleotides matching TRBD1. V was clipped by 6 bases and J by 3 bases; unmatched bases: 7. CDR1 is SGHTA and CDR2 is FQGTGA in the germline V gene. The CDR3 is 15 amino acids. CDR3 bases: TGTGCCAGCAGTCCTAGACAGGGGCGCTACAATGAGCAGTTCTTC. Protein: CASSPRQGRYNEQFF.

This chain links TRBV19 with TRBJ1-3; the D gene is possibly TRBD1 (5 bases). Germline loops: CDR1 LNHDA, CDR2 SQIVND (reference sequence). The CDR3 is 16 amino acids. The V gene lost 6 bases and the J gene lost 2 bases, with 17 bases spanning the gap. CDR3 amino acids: CASSLFGAAPGNTIYF. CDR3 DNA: TGTGCCAGTAGCCTCTTTGGGGCGGCCCCTGGAAACACCATATATTTT.

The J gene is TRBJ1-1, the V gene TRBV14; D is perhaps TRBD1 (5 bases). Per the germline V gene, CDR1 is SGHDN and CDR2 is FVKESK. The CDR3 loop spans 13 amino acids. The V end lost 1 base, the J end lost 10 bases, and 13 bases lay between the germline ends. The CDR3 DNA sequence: TGTGCCAGCAGCCAAGGGACACCTAGGGGAGCTTTCTTT. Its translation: CASSQGTPRGAFF.

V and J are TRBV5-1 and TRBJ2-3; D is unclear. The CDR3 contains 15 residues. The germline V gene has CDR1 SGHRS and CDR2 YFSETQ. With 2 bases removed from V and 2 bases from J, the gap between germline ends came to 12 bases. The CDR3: CASSFSSYNTDTQYF. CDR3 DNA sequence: TGCGCCAGCAGCTTTTCATCATACAACACAGATACGCAGTATTTT.

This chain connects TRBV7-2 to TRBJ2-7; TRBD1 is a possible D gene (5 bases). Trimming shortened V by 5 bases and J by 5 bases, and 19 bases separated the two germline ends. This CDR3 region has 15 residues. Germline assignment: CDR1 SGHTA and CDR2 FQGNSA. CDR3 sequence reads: CASSRRMAGPHEQYV. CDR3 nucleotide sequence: TGTGCCAGCAGCCGGAGAATGGCAGGGCCTCACGAGCAGTACGTC.

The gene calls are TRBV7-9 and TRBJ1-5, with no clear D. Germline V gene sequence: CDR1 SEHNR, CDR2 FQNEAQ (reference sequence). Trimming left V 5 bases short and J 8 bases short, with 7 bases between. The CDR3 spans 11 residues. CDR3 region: CASSNEEPQHF. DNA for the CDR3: TGTGCCAGCAGCAACGAGGAGCCCCAGCATTTT.

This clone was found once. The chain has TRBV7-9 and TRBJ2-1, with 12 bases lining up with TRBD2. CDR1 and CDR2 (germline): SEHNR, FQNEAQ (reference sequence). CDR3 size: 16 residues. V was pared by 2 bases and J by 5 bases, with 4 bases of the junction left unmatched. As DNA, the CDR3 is TGTGCCAGCAGCTTATGGACTAGCGGGGTGGACAATGAGCAGTTCTTC. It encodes CASSLWTSGVDNEQFF.

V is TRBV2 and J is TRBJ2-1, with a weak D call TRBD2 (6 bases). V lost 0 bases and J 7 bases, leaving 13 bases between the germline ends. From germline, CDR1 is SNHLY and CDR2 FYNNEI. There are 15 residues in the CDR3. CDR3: CASSEAGGLGNEQFF. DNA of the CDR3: TGTGCCAGCAGTGAAGCCGGGGGATTGGGGAATGAGCAGTTCTTC.

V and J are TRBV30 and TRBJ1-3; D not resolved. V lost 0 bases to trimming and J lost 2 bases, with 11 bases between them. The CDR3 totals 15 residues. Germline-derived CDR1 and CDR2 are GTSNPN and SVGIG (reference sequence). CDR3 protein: CAWSVRGTTGNTIYF. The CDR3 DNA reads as TGTGCCTGGAGTGTACGGGGTACCACTGGAAACACCATATATTTT.

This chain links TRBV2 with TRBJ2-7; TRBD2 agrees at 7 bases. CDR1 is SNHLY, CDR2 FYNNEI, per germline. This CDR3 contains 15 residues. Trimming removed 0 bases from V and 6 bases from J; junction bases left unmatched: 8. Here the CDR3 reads CASSEADGLVSEQYV. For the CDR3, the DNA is TGTGCCAGCAGTGAAGCAGACGGACTAGTGTCCGAGCAGTACGTC.

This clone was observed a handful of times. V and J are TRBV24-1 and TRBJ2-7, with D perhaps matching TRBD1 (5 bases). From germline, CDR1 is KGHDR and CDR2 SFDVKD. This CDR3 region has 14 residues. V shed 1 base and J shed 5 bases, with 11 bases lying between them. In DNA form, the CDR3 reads TGTGCCACCAGTGATTTCGTGCAGGGTAACGAGCAGTACGTC. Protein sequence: CATSDFVQGNEQYV.

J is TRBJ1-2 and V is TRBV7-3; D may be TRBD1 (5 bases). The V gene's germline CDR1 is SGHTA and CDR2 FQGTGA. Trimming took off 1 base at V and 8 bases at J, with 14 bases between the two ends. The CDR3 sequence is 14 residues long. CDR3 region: CASSLSQGRGGYTF. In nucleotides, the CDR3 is TGTGCCAGCAGCTTAAGCCAAGGGCGGGGCGGCTACACCTTC.

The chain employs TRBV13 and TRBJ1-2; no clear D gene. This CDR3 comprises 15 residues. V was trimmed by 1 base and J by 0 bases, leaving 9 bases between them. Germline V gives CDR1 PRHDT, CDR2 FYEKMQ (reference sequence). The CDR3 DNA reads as TGTGCCAGCAGCTTAGACCCAGGTACTAACTATGGCTACACCTTC. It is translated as CASSLDPGTNYGYTF. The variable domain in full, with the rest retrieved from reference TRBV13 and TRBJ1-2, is AAGVIQSPRHLIKEKRETATLKCYPIPRHDTVYWYQQGPGQDPQFLISFYEKMQSDKGSIPDRFSAQQFSDYHSELNMSSLELGDSALYFCASSLDPGTNYGYTFGSGTRLTVV.

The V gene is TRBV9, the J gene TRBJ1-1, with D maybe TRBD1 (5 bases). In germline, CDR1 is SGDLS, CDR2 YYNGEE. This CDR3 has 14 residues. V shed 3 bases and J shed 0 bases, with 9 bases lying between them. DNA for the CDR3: TGTGCCAGCAGCGCCAGGGTGGTGAACACTGAAGCTTTCTTT. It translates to CASSARVVNTEAFF.

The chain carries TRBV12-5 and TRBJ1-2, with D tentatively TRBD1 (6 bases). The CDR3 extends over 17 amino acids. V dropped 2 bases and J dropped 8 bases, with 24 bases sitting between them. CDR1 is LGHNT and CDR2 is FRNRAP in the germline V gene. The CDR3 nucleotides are TGTGCTAGTGGTTTGACCTTACTGACAGGACAAGAGATGGGCTACACCTTC. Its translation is CASGLTLLTGQEMGYTF.

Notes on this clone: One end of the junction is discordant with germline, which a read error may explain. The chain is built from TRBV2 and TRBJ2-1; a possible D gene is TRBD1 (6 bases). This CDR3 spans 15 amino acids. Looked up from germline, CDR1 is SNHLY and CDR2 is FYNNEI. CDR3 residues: CASREDRSSYNEQFF. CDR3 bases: TGTGCCAGCAGGGAAGACAGGTCATCCTACAATGAGCAGTTCTTC.

Here the CDR3 reads CASGATGGSDTEAFF. CDR3 bases: TGTGCCAGCGGGGCGACAGGGGGTTCAGACACTGAAGCTTTCTTT. This chain joins TRBV6-5 and TRBJ1-1, with 9 nucleotides matching TRBD1. Germline assignment: CDR1 MNHEY and CDR2 SVGAGI. V lost 8 bases, J lost 3 bases, and 10 bases stayed unmatched. This CDR3 region has 15 residues.

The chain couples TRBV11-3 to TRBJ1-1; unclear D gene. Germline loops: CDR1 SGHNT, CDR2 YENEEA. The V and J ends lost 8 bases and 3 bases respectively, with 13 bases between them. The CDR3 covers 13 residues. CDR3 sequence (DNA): TGTGCCAGCTCCAGGATGTGGGACACTGAAGCTTTCTTT. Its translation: CASSRMWDTEAFF. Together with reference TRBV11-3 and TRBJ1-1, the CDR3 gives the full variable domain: EAGVVQSPRYKIIEKKQPVAFWCNPISGHNTLYWYLQNLGQGPELLIRYENEEAVDDSQLPKDRFSAERLKGVDSTLKIQPAELGDSAVYLCASSRMWDTEAFFGQGTRLTVV.

CDR3 sequence (DNA): TGCGCCAGCAGCCTGGGACAGGGCGGGAATCAGCCCCAGCATTTT. It encodes CASSLGQGGNQPQHF. The chain recombines TRBV4-3 with TRBJ1-5; TRBD1 matches 9 bases. V lost 4 bases to trimming and J lost 4 bases; unmatched junction nucleotides: 5. The CDR3 totals 15 residues. Germline CDR1 and CDR2: LGHNA and YSLEER.

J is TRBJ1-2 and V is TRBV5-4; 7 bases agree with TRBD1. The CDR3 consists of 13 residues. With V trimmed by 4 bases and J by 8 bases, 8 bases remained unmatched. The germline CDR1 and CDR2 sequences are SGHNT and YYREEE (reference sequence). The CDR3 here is CASSIRDSWGYTF. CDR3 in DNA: TGTGCCAGCAGCATCCGGGACAGTTGGGGCTACACCTTC.

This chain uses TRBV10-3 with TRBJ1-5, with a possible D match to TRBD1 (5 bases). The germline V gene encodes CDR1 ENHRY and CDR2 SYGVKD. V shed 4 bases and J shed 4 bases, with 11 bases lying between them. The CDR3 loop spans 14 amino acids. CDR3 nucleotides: TGTGCCATCAGTGGGGGCAGGGATAATCAGCCCCAGCATTTT. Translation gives CAISGGRDNQPQHF.

CDR3 loop: CASSFTGGWTEAFF. In nucleotides, the CDR3 is TGCGCCAGCAGCTTCACAGGGGGCTGGACTGAAGCTTTCTTT. V and J are TRBV5-1 and TRBJ1-1, with TRBD1 identical over 9 bases. CDR3 length: 14 residues. V was pared by 2 bases and J by 5 bases, with 4 bases of the junction left unmatched. CDR1 and CDR2 (germline): SGHRS, YFSETQ.

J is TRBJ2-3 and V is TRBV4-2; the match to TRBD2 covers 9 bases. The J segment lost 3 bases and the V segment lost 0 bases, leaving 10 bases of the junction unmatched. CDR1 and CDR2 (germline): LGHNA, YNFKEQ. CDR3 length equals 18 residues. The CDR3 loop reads CASSQDWAGLAGTDTQYF. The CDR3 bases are TGTGCCAGCAGCCAAGATTGGGCTGGTCTAGCGGGGACAGATACGCAGTATTTT.

The CDR3 coding sequence is TGTGCCAGCTCACCACCGTTAAGCATTGAAGCTTTCTTT. It specifies CASSPPLSIEAFF. V and J are TRBV18 and TRBJ1-1; D gene unclear. Looked up from germline, CDR1 is KGHSH and CDR2 is LQKENI. Trimming stripped 0 bases from V and 7 bases from J, with 9 bases between. This CDR3 contains 13 residues.

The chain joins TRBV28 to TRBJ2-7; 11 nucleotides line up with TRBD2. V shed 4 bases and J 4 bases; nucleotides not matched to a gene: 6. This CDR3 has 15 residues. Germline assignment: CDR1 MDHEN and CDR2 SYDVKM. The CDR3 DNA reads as TGTGCCAGCAGTTCCCCCCGACTAGCGGGGTACGAGCAGTACTTC. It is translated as CASSSPRLAGYEQYF.